Presented here are 27 T cell receptor beta chains from one specimen sequenced in a study of blood T cell repertoires in COVID-19. Data came from immunoSEQ multiplex PCR; TCRdb stores just in-frame clones and leaves some out. The sample yields about 140,000 clones, around 90% seen once. The sample consisted of peripheral blood. Receptors were obtained from a woman between 50 and 59 years old with acute or convalescent COVID-19.

The rearrangement uses TRBV7-9 and TRBJ1-4, with 7 bases fitting TRBD1. The CDR3 is 15 amino acids. In germline, CDR1 is SEHNR, CDR2 FQNEAQ (reference sequence). V was pared by 0 bases and J by 5 bases, with 3 bases of the junction left unmatched. The DNA of the CDR3 is TGTGCCAGCAGCTTAGCGTCACAGGGGAATGAAAAACTGTTTTTT. Translating it yields CASSLASQGNEKLFF.

The chain combines TRBV29-1 with TRBJ1-1; no clear D. Trimming stripped 4 bases from V and 2 bases from J, with 11 bases between. This CDR3 has 13 amino acids. Germline CDR1 and CDR2: SQVTM and ANQGSEA. CDR3 DNA: TGCAGCGTTGCCGGAACAGTTAACACTGAAGCTTTCTTT. Protein: CSVAGTVNTEAFF.

J is TRBJ2-7 and V is TRBV6-5, with 8 bases matching TRBD1. The CDR3 runs 14 residues. CDR1 and CDR2 from the germline V gene are MNHEY and SVGAGI. The CDR3 protein is CAHIRQGRHYEQYF. Here the CDR3 DNA reads TGTGCGCACATTCGACAGGGGCGTCACTACGAGCAGTACTTC.

This clone was found a few times. The CDR3, as DNA: TGTGCCAGCAGCCCCTCAGTCGGGGTAAACACTGAAGCTTTCTTT. As protein: CASSPSVGVNTEAFF. The chain employs TRBV7-3 and TRBJ1-1; no reliable D call. CDR3 length: 15 amino acids. V dropped 5 bases and J dropped 2 bases, with 15 bases sitting between them. The germline gives CDR1 SGHTA, CDR2 FQGTGA.

The chain combines TRBV30 with TRBJ2-3, with a possible D match to TRBD1 (5 bases). This CDR3 is built from 13 residues. Trimming removed 3 bases at V and 5 bases at J, with 12 bases between. Germline V gene lookup returns CDR1 GTSNPN and CDR2 SVGIG (reference sequence). CDR3 DNA sequence: TGTGCCTGGAGCATCCAAGGGGTAGATACGCAGTATTTT. Protein product: CAWSIQGVDTQYF.

The chain couples TRBV12-3 or TRBV12-4 to TRBJ2-1; D is unclear. The CDR3 consists of 12 residues. Trimming took off 6 bases at V and 4 bases at J, with 7 bases between the two ends. CDR3 DNA: TGTGCCAGCAGCCGTAATTACAATGAGCAGTTCTTC. Protein product: CASSRNYNEQFF.

V is TRBV25-1 and J is TRBJ2-5; 9 bases map to TRBD2. V lost 1 base, J lost 1 base, and 1 base stayed unmatched. Germline V gene lookup returns CDR1 MGHDK and CDR2 SYGVNS. The CDR3 extends over 15 amino acids. The CDR3 sequence is CASSELAGAQETQYF. The CDR3 DNA follows: TGTGCCAGCAGTGAATTAGCGGGAGCCCAAGAGACCCAGTACTTC.

The V call is TRBV28, the J call TRBJ1-5; no firm D call. CDR3 length: 14 amino acids. Germline lookup yields CDR1 MDHEN and CDR2 SYDVKM. The V gene lost 10 bases and the J gene lost 1 base, with 14 bases spanning the gap. The CDR3: CAIRREGSNQPQHF. In DNA form, the CDR3 reads TGTGCCATCAGAAGGGAGGGCAGCAATCAGCCCCAGCATTTT.

The chain has TRBV2 and TRBJ1-5; 9 bases are a match to TRBD1. CDR1 and CDR2 (germline): SNHLY, FYNNEI. Trimming took 6 bases from V and 3 from J; bases not matched to a gene: 3. The CDR3 totals 14 residues. Here the CDR3 reads CASRGTGPNQPQHF. As DNA, the CDR3 is TGTGCCAGCAGAGGGACAGGGCCCAATCAGCCCCAGCATTTT.

The chain has TRBV4-2 and TRBJ1-2, with a weak D call TRBD1 (5 bases). The CDR3 extends over 16 amino acids. Germline V gives CDR1 LGHNA, CDR2 YNFKEQ. The V end lost 6 bases, the J end lost 1 base, and 18 bases lay between the germline ends. The CDR3 is CASRRAAGEDNYGYTF. The CDR3 nucleotides read TGTGCCAGCAGACGCGCGGCGGGGGAGGATAACTATGGCTACACCTTC.

The chain is built from TRBV18 and TRBJ1-3; D is undetermined. This CDR3 spans 16 amino acids. Germline loops: CDR1 KGHSH, CDR2 LQKENI. V was pared by 4 bases and J by 2 bases, with 15 bases between. The DNA for the CDR3 is TGTGCCAGCTCACACCAAACGCTTCTAACTGGAAACACCATATATTTT. This translates into CASSHQTLLTGNTIYF. The whole variable domain, filled in from reference TRBV18 and TRBJ1-3, reads NAGVMQNPRHLVRRRGQEARLRCSPMKGHSHVYWYRQLPEEGLKFMVYLQKENIIDESGMPKERFSAEFPKEGPSILRIQQVVRGDSAAYFCASSHQTLLTGNTIYFGEGSWLTVV.

This clone has a handful of counts. This rearrangement joins TRBV19 to TRBJ1-6; 7 positions agree with TRBD1. Germline-derived CDR1 and CDR2 are LNHDA and SQIVND (reference sequence). This CDR3 region has 18 residues. V gave up 5 bases and J gave up 1 base; unmatched junction bases: 11. CDR3 protein: CASSAFPGQLSYNSPLHF. CDR3 in DNA: TGTGCCAGTAGTGCTTTCCCGGGACAGCTATCCTATAATTCACCCCTCCACTTT.

The V gene is TRBV4-1, the J gene TRBJ1-5; 10 bases fit TRBD1. The CDR3 totals 14 residues. Germline assignment: CDR1 MGHRA and CDR2 YSYEKL. Unmatched junction bases numbered 2, after V lost 5 bases and J lost 4 bases. The CDR3 reads CASSRQGANQPQHF. DNA for the CDR3: TGCGCCAGCAGCAGACAGGGGGCAAATCAGCCCCAGCATTTT.

The gene calls are TRBV28 and TRBJ1-6; no clear D. CDR1 is MDHEN and CDR2 is SYDVKM in the germline V gene. Trimming removed 3 bases from V and 0 bases from J, with 6 bases in between. This CDR3 comprises 15 residues. CDR3 sequence reads: CASSFEGSYNSPLHF. CDR3 coding DNA: TGTGCCAGCAGTTTTGAGGGCTCCTATAATTCACCCCTCCACTTT. Combining the CDR3 with reference TRBV28 and TRBJ1-6 gives the whole variable domain DVKVTQSSRYLVKRTGEKVFLECVQDMDHENMFWYRQDPGLGLRLIYFSYDVKMKEKGDIPEGYSVSREKKERFSLILESASTNQTSMYLCASSFEGSYNSPLHFGNGTRLTVT.

The chain links TRBV5-8 to TRBJ1-2; D possibly corresponds to TRBD1 (5 bases). Between the trimmed V and J ends, which lost 0 bases and 4 bases, there was a span of 7 bases. CDR3 length: 13 amino acids. In germline, CDR1 is SGHTS, CDR2 YDEGEE. CDR3 DNA: TGTGCCAGCAGCTTGGGACAGCTCTATGGCTACACCTTC. Protein sequence: CASSLGQLYGYTF.

The rearrangement links TRBV7-9 to TRBJ2-1, with a possible D match to TRBD2 (5 bases). The CDR3 spans 14 residues. Trimming took off 2 bases at V and 4 bases at J, with 9 bases between the two ends. CDR1 SEHNR and CDR2 FQNEAQ come from the germline V gene (reference sequence). The CDR3 nucleotides are TGTGCCAGCAGCTTAATGGACTCATACAATGAGCAGTTCTTC. Protein: CASSLMDSYNEQFF.

The J gene is TRBJ2-7, the V gene TRBV6-2 or TRBV6-3; 9 nucleotides align to TRBD1. The CDR3 has 14 residues. V was clipped by 5 bases and J by 5 bases; unmatched bases: 7. CDR1 MNHEY and CDR2 SVGEGT come from the germline V gene. This CDR3 is CASSTGTGRDEQYF. The CDR3 nucleotides are TGTGCCAGCAGTACCGGGACAGGGAGGGACGAGCAGTACTTC.

The chain carries TRBV7-2 and TRBJ1-1; maybe TRBD1 (6 bases). Germline CDR1 SGHTA, CDR2 FQGNSA. There are 13 residues in the CDR3. Trimming shortened V by 4 bases and J by 1 base, and 7 bases separated the two germline ends. The CDR3 DNA is TGTGCCAGCAGCTCGGACAGGAACACTGAAGCTTTCTTT. This sequence encodes CASSSDRNTEAFF.

This clone was seen a handful of times. This chain links TRBV7-2 with TRBJ1-6; possibly TRBD1 for D (5 bases). CDR1 and CDR2 (germline): SGHTA, FQGNSA. CDR3 length equals 14 residues. Deletions cut 5 bases from V and 8 bases from J, with 13 bases between. The CDR3 nucleotides read TGTGCCAGCAGCATACAGGCCTCGGATTCACCCCTCCACTTT. It yields the protein CASSIQASDSPLHF.

The chain combines TRBV28 with TRBJ1-2; 9 nucleotides align to TRBD1. The CDR3 is made up of 13 amino acids. V shed 3 bases, J shed 9 bases, and the junction held 5 bases outside the gene matches. CDR1 and CDR2 from the germline V gene are MDHEN and SYDVKM. In nucleotides, the CDR3 is TGTGCCAGCAGTTTCCGGGACAGGGTCCGCTACACCTTC. Translation: CASSFRDRVRYTF.

Notes on this clone: Other nucleotide sequences from this sample produce the same CDR3. The chain carries TRBV7-9 and TRBJ2-7; 8 positions match TRBD1. The CDR3 has 16 residues. The V segment lost 0 bases and the J segment 1 base; nucleotides outside the gene matches: 5. Germline lookup yields CDR1 SEHNR and CDR2 FQNEAQ (reference sequence). The CDR3 coding sequence is TGTGCCAGCAGCTTAGCTACAGGGGGTCGATCCTACGAGCAGTACTTC. Translation: CASSLATGGRSYEQYF.

The chain uses TRBV27 and TRBJ2-7, with TRBD2 matching 8 bases. After removal of 3 bases from V and 6 bases from J, the junction contained 7 bases not matched to a gene. The germline V gene has CDR1 MNHEY and CDR2 SMNVEV (reference sequence). The length of the CDR3 is 14 residues. The CDR3 here is CASSLGLGGREQYF. CDR3 nucleotide sequence: TGTGCCAGCAGTTTGGGACTAGGAGGACGCGAGCAGTACTTC.

This clone was counted a single time. The chain is built from TRBV7-9 and TRBJ2-5, with D tentatively TRBD1 (5 bases). Germline lookup yields CDR1 SEHNR and CDR2 FQNEAQ (reference sequence). Trimming took 5 bases from V and 0 from J, leaving 10 bases between them. The CDR3 runs 14 residues. Written as DNA, the CDR3 is TGTGCCAGCAGCCTGACAGTGTACCAAGAGACCCAGTACTTC. Protein: CASSLTVYQETQYF.

The chain recombines TRBV4-1 with TRBJ1-2; a possible D gene is TRBD1 (6 bases). The V and J ends lost 2 bases and 4 bases respectively, with 14 bases between them. CDR1 and CDR2 (germline): MGHRA, YSYEKL. The CDR3 spans 15 residues. CDR3 residues: CASSQTGLEGYGYTF. CDR3 DNA sequence: TGCGCCAGCAGCCAAACAGGGCTGGAAGGCTATGGCTACACCTTC.

The CDR3 DNA sequence: TGTGCCAGCACCCCACCTGGACAGAACACTGAAGCTTTCTTT. It encodes CASTPPGQNTEAFF. The genes are TRBV6-5 and TRBJ1-1; TRBD1 might be the D (5 bases). V was trimmed by 7 bases and J by 1 base, leaving 13 bases between them. CDR3 length: 14 residues. CDR1 and CDR2 from the germline V gene are MNHEY and SVGAGI.

This rearrangement joins TRBV7-6 to TRBJ1-3; D remains unclear. Trimming stripped 2 bases from V and 3 bases from J, with 11 bases between. Germline V gene lookup returns CDR1 SGHVS and CDR2 FNYEAQ. This CDR3 spans 15 amino acids. The DNA for the CDR3 is TGTGCCAGCAGCTTAAGCCTAGAAAATGGAAACACCATATATTTT. Translated: CASSLSLENGNTIYF.

This chain connects TRBV24-1 to TRBJ1-3, with D perhaps matching TRBD1 (6 bases). The CDR3 has 17 residues. From germline, CDR1 is KGHDR and CDR2 SFDVKD. V was cut by 8 bases and J by 1 base, with 20 bases left in between. CDR3 sequence reads: CATTLYSRGVSGNTIYF. DNA of the CDR3: TGTGCCACCACCCTGTATTCCAGGGGAGTATCTGGAAACACCATATATTTT.